This TCR beta chain was documented in a study of shared clonotypes between healthy human individuals. CDR3 length equals 13 residues. Trimming took 5 bases from V and 8 from J, leaving 15 bases between them. Germline V lookup: CDR1 ENHRY, CDR2 SYGVKD. The table came from immunoSEQ multiplex PCR; TCRdb's copy has only in-frame clones and leaves some out. The profile shows about 2.4 million clones, more than 90% of them singletons. This clone occurred a few times. This rearrangement joins TRBV10-3 to TRBJ1-2, with D uncertain. Sequencing was done on a sample of naive CD4+ T cells sorted from blood. The subset denotes: CD45RA+ positively selected. The receptor's source is a man aged 18 to 30 in good health. CDR3: CAISPDPGGGYTF. The CDR3 region has the DNA TGTGCCATCAGTCCCGATCCTGGAGGGGGCTACACCTTC.